A selection of T cell receptor beta chains follows, all from one sample in a study of T cell changes during pregnancy in multiple sclerosis. Assay used: immunoSEQ multiplex PCR; TCRdb lists only in-frame clones, some missing. The repertoire holds about 85,000 clones, with roughly nine tenths as singletons. This material consisted of peripheral blood, taken in the first trimester of pregnancy. These TCRs come from a female donor with multiple sclerosis, enrolled in a pregnancy study. Both conserved end residues are part of each CDR3. The order of the fields is J gene, V gene, clone size, D gene, CDR3 protein, CDR3 DNA. The D gene is left open where the match is weak. Clone size, where shown, is once, few, many, or a class for clones that have expanded.

TRBJ2-7	TRBV18	-	-	CASSPSVTYEQYF	TGTGCCAGCTCACCATCAGTCACCTACGAGCAGTACTTC
TRBJ1-5	TRBV4-3	-	-	CASSQAVSRNQPQHF	TGCGCCAGCAGCCAAGCAGTTTCCAGGAATCAGCCCCAGCATTTT
TRBJ2-7	TRBV2	-	-	CASRGLRERYEQYF	TGTGCCAGCAGGGGCCTACGGGAGAGATACGAGCAGTACTTT
TRBJ1-5	TRBV19	-	TRBD1	CATTTGAGNQPQHF	TGTGCCACCACCACAGGGGCCGGCAATCAGCCCCAGCATTTT
TRBJ1-2	TRBV6-1	-	-	CASSERGWDTANYGYTF	TGTGCCAGCAGTGAAAGGGGGTGGGACACAGCTAACTATGGCTACACCTTC
TRBJ1-5	TRBV7-2	-	TRBD1	CASSTGQGFNQPQHF	TGTGCCAGCAGCACAGGACAGGGCTTCAATCAGCCCCAGCATTTT
TRBJ2-7	TRBV27	once	TRBD2	CASSFKVKISGGISYEQYF	TGTGCCAGCAGTTTTAAGGTTAAGATTAGCGGGGGGATCTCCTACGAGCAGTACTTC
TRBJ1-2	TRBV7-2	-	TRBD1	CASSRGQPYGYTF	TGTGCCAGCAGCCGGGGACAGCCATATGGCTACACCTTC
TRBJ2-1	TRBV7-9	-	TRBD2	CASSLIVGRDEQFF	TGTGCCAGCAGCTTAATCGTAGGGAGGGATGAGCAGTTCTTC
TRBJ2-7	TRBV2	-	TRBD1	CASRGTGGTLHEQYF	TGTGCCAGCAGGGGAACAGGGGGCACCCTCCACGAGCAGTACTTC